This TCR beta chain was found in a study of response to subunit inactivated influenza vaccine (dated by TCRdb to the late 2010s). For the study in its entirety: To follow how T cells responded to a trivalent subunit inactivated influenza vaccine, the researchers relied on deep quantitative profiling of the T cell receptor repertoire.

This clonotype was seen more than once but under ten times. No antigen is known for it. Per-base quality was not reported, and no clone a single base away is much larger than it. The investigation overall reported the following: According to the authors, only a limited number of new T cells may be recruited by each seasonal influenza vaccination.

Library preparation employed RT-PCR. For sequencing, an Illumina HiSeq 2500 was employed. TCRdb reworked the public reads: Q25 trimming with fastp, MiXCR clone assembly, productive beta chains retained. Rows are combined by CDR3 protein, so each entry shows the most common genes and DNA. This sample gives more than 450,000 distinct CDR3 sequences in total; about 10% of them show up just once. Roughly a tenth of the sample is held by the ten biggest clonotypes. This TCR was sampled from a man in his forties or fifties who received an inactivated influenza vaccine. Donor details come from another sample of the same person, matched by shared clones. The sequences come from PBMCs from blood, collected on the day of vaccination.

The DNA sequence follows: TGTGCCAGCAGTGAGGACAGGGCGCGGCAGTTCTTC. This encodes CASSEDRARQFF. Here the chain combines TRBV25-1 and TRBJ2-1; 8 of the junction bases match TRBD1. Here V drops 3 bases and J drops 12 bases, and the junction holds 4 bases not matched to any gene. Sequences MGHDK (CDR1) and SYGVNS (CDR2) are obtained from the germline V gene. The CDR3, from cysteine to phenylalanine, totals 12 residues. Left in the record is the CDR3 DNA by itself, 36 bases read in frame from the first base. Outside the CDR3, residues come from the reference TRBV25-1 and TRBJ2-1 proteins, so the full variable domain is: EADIYQTPRYLVIGTGKKITLECSQTMGHDKMYWYQQDPGMELHLIHYSYGVNSTEKGDLSSESTVSRIRTEHFPLTLESARPSHTSQYLCASSEDRARQFFGPGTRLTVL.